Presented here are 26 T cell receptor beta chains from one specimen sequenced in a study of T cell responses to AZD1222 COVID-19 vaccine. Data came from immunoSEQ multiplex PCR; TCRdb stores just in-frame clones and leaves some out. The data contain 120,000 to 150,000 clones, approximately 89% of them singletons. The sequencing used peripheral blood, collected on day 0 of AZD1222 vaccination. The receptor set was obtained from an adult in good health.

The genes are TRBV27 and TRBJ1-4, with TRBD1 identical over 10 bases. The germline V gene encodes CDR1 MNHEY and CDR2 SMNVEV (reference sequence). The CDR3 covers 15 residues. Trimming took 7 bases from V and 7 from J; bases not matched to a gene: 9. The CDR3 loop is CASMITGQGSEKLFF. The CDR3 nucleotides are TGTGCCAGCATGATAACGGGACAGGGGTCTGAAAAACTGTTTTTT.

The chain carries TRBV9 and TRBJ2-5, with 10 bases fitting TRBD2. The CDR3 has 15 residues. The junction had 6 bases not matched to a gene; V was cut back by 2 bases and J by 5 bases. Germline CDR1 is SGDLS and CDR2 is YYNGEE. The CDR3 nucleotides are TGTGCCAGCAGCGTCAGCGGGGGGGCGGGTGAGACCCAGTACTTC. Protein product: CASSVSGGAGETQYF.

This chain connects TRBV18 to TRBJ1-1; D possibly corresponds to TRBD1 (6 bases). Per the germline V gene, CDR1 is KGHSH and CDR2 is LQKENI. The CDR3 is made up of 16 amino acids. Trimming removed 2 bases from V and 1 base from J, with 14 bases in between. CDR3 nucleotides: TGTGCCAGCTCACCAAGTCCGGTGACAGGGAACACTGAAGCTTTCTTT. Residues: CASSPSPVTGNTEAFF. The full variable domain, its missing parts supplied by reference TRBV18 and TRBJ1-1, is NAGVMQNPRHLVRRRGQEARLRCSPMKGHSHVYWYRQLPEEGLKFMVYLQKENIIDESGMPKERFSAEFPKEGPSILRIQQVVRGDSAAYFCASSPSPVTGNTEAFFGQGTRLTVV.

CDR3 bases: TGCGCCAGTGCTAGCGGGGGGACGGTGGCCGGGGAGCTGTTTTTT. Its protein product is CASASGGTVAGELFF. This rearrangement joins TRBV5-1 to TRBJ2-2; 11 bases agree with TRBD2. Trimming cost V 8 bases and J 6 bases; bases outside gene matches: 9. Looked up from germline, CDR1 is SGHRS and CDR2 is YFSETQ. The CDR3 sequence is 15 residues long.

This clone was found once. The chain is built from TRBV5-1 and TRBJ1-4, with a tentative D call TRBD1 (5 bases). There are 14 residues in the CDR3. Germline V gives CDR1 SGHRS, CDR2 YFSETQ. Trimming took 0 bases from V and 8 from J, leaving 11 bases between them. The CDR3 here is CASSLGDGEEKLFF. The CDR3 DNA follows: TGCGCCAGCAGCTTGGGGGACGGCGAGGAAAAACTGTTTTTT.

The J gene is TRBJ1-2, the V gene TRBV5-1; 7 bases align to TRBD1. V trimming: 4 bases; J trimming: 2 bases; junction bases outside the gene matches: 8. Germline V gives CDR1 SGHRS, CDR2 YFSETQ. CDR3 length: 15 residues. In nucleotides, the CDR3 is TGCGCCAGCAGCGCTGCGGGACAGTCGAACTATGGCTACACCTTC. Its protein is CASSAAGQSNYGYTF.

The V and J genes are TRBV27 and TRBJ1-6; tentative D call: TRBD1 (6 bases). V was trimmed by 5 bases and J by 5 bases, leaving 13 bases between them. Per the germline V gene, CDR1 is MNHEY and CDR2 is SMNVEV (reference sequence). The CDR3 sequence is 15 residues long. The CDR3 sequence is CASSKGGRDNSPLHF. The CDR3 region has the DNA TGTGCCAGCAGTAAAGGGGGGCGGGATAATTCACCCCTCCACTTT.

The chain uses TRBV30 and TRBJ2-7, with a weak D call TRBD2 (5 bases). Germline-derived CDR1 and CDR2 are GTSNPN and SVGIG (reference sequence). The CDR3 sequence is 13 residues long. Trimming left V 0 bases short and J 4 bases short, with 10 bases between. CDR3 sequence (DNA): TGTGCCTGGAGTGTCGGGGTTTCTTACGAGCAGTACTTC. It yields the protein CAWSVGVSYEQYF. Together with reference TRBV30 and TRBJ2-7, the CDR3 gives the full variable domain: SQTIHQWPATLVQPVGSPLSLECTVEGTSNPNLYWYRQAAGRGLQLLFYSVGIGQISSEVPQNLSASRPQDRQFILSSKKLLLSDSGFYLCAWSVGVSYEQYFGPGTRLTVT.

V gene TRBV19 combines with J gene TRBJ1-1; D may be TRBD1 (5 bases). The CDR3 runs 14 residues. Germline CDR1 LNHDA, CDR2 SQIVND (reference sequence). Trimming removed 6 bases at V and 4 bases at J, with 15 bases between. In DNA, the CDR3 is TGTGCCAGTAGCCGGAACGGGGGAGTCACTGAAGCTTTCTTT. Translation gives CASSRNGGVTEAFF.

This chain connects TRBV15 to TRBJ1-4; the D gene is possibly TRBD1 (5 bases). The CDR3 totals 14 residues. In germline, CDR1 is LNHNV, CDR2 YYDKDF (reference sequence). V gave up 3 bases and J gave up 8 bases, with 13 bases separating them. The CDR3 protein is CATSSYRTGEKLFF. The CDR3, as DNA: TGTGCCACCAGCAGTTACAGGACCGGAGAAAAACTGTTTTTT.

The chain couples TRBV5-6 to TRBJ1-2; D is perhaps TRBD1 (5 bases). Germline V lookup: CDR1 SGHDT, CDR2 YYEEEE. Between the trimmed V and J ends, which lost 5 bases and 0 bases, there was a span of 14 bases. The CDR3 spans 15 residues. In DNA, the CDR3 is TGTGCCAGCAGATGGGGGAGGGGAGCTAACTATGGCTACACCTTC. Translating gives CASRWGRGANYGYTF.

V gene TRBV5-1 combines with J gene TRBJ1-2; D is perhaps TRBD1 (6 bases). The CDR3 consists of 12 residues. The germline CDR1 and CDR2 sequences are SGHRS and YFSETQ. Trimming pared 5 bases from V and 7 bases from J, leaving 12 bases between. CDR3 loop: CASRSGAGGYTF. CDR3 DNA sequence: TGCGCCAGCAGATCAGGGGCCGGTGGCTACACCTTC.

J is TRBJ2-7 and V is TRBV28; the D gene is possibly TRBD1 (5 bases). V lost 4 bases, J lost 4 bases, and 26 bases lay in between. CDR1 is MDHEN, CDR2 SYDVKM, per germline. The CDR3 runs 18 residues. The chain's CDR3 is CASSSTSYKAGKPYEQYF. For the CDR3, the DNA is TGTGCCAGCAGTTCGACCTCTTACAAGGCAGGGAAGCCATACGAGCAGTACTTC.

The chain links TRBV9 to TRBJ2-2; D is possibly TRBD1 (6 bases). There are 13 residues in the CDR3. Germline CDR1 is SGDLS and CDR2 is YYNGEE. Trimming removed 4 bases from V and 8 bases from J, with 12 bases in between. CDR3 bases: TGTGCCAGCAGCTTACGGACAGCGGGGGAGCTGTTTTTT. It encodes CASSLRTAGELFF. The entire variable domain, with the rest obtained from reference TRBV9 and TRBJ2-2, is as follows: DSGVTQTPKHLITATGQRVTLRCSPRSGDLSVYWYQQSLDQGLQFLIQYYNGEERAKGNILERFSAQQFPDLHSELNLSSLELGDSALYFCASSLRTAGELFFGEGSRLTVL.

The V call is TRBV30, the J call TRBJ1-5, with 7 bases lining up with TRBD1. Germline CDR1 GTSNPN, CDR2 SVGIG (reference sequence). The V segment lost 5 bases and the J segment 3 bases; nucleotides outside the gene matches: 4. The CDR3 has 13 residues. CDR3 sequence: CAWAGGPNQPQHF. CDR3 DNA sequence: TGTGCCTGGGCAGGGGGGCCCAATCAGCCCCAGCATTTT.

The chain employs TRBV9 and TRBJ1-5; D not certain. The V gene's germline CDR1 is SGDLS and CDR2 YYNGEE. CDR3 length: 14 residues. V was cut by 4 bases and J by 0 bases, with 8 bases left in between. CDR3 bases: TGTGCCAGCAGCCGGTCTTATAGCAATCAGCCCCAGCATTTT. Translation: CASSRSYSNQPQHF. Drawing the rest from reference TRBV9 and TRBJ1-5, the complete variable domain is DSGVTQTPKHLITATGQRVTLRCSPRSGDLSVYWYQQSLDQGLQFLIQYYNGEERAKGNILERFSAQQFPDLHSELNLSSLELGDSALYFCASSRSYSNQPQHFGDGTRLSIL.

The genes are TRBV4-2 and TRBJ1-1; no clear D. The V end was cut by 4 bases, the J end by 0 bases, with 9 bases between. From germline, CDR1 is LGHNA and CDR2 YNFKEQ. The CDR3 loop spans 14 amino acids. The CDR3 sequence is CASSRTEMNTEAFF. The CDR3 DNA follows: TGTGCCAGCAGCCGAACAGAGATGAACACTGAAGCTTTCTTT.

The CDR3: CASSVGTANEKLFF. As DNA, the CDR3 is TGCGCCAGCAGCGTTGGGACAGCTAATGAAAAACTGTTTTTT. V gene TRBV5-1 combines with J gene TRBJ1-4; 7 bases fit TRBD1. The length of the CDR3 is 14 residues. Germline loops: CDR1 SGHRS, CDR2 YFSETQ. Trimming took 4 bases from V and 3 from J; bases not matched to a gene: 3.

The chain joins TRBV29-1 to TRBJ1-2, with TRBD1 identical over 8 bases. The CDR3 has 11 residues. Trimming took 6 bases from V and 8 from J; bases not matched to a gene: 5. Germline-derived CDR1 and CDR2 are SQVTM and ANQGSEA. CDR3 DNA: TGCAGCGTGACAGGGGAGTTCGGCTACACCTTC. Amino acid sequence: CSVTGEFGYTF.

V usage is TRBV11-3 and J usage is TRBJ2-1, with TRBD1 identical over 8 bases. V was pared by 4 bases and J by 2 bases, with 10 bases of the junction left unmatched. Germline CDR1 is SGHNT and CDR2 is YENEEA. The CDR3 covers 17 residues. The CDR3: CASSSGQGGSTYNEQFF. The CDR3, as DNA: TGTGCCAGCAGCTCCGGACAGGGTGGGTCCACCTACAATGAGCAGTTCTTC.

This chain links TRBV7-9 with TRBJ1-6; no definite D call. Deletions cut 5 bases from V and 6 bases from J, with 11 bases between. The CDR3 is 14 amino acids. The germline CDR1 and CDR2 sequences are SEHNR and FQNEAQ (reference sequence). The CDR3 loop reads CASSPRSGNSPLHF. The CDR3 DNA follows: TGTGCCAGCAGCCCGAGGTCGGGTAATTCACCCCTCCACTTT.

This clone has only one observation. Written as DNA, the CDR3 is TGTGCCAGCTCACCCGGCACAGGTTATTATTCACCCCTCCACTTT. As protein: CASSPGTGYYSPLHF. The V call is TRBV18, the J call TRBJ1-6; possibly TRBD1 for D (5 bases). This CDR3 has 15 residues. CDR1 is KGHSH and CDR2 is LQKENI in the germline V gene. V dropped 3 bases and J dropped 8 bases, with 14 bases sitting between them.

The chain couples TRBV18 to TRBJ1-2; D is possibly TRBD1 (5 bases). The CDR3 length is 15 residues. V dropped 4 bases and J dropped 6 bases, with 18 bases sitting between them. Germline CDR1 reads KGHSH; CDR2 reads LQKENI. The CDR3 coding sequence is TGTGCCAGCTCACACAAAGGGGCCTTTTCACATGGCTACACCTTC. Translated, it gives CASSHKGAFSHGYTF.

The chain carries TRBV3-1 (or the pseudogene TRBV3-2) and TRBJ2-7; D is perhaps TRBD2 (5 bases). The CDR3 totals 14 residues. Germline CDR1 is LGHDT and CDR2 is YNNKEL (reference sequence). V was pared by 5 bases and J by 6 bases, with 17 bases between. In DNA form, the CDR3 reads TGTGCCAGCAGCTTAAGTAGGAGGAAGGGCGAGCAGTACTTC. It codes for CASSLSRRKGEQYF.

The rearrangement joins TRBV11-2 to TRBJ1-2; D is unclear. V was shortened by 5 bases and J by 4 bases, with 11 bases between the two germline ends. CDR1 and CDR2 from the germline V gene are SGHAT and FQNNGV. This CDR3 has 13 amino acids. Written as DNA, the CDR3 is TGTGCCAGCAGCGACTGGGGTGGCTATGGCTACACCTTC. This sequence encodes CASSDWGGYGYTF.

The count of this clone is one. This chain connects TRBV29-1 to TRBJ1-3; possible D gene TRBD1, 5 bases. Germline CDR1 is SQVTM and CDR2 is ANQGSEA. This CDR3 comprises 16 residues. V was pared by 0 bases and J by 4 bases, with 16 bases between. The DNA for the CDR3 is TGCAGCGTTGAAGATAACTCGGCAGGGTCCGGAAACACCATATATTTT. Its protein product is CSVEDNSAGSGNTIYF. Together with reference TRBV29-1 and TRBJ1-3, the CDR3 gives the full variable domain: SAVISQKPSRDICQRGTSLTIQCQVDSQVTMMFWYRQQPGQSLTLIATANQGSEATYESGFVIDKFPISRPNLTFSTLTVSNMSPEDSSIYLCSVEDNSAGSGNTIYFGEGSWLTVV.